Listed below are T cell receptor beta chains from one sample, sequenced in a study of T cell responses to AZD1222 COVID-19 vaccine. Profiled with immunoSEQ multiplex PCR; TCRdb holds only in-frame clones, not every one. The sample holds about 120,000 clones, about 92% seen once. The input for sequencing was peripheral blood, taken 28 days after the second AZD1222 dose. The receptors come from an adult who received the AZD1222 COVID-19 vaccine. Both conserved end residues are trimmed from each CDR3. The D gene is left open where the match is weak.

d_gene	j_gene	v_gene	CDR3aa
-	TRBJ1-4	TRBV30	AWRREGEKLF
-	TRBJ1-1	TRBV12-3/TRBV12-4	ASSQGNTEAF
-	TRBJ2-5	TRBV15	ATSSPQGGKETQY
TRBD1	TRBJ2-7	TRBV5-1	ASSLTGTGKTEQY
TRBD2	TRBJ2-3	TRBV6-5	ASSISGSTDTQY
TRBD2	TRBJ2-7	TRBV7-2	ASSLTSDLYEQY
-	TRBJ1-5	TRBV19	ASTYEQGRVEDQPQH
-	TRBJ1-6	TRBV19	ASSTSLSPLH
TRBD2	TRBJ2-5	TRBV7-2	ASSRGLAGLSPY
TRBD1	TRBJ1-2	TRBV10-1	ASRRQGRDYGYT
-	TRBJ1-1	TRBV6-5	ASSYGGTNTEAF
-	TRBJ2-1	TRBV7-9	ASSFGQNLRNEQF
-	TRBJ2-5	TRBV5-4	ASSSGPPGETQY
-	TRBJ1-6	TRBV27	ASSTTAILNSPLH
-	TRBJ1-5	TRBV19	ASSIRQKLYSNQPQH
-	TRBJ1-1	TRBV5-6	ASSVGGTAF
-	TRBJ2-1	TRBV4-3	ASSQDRLRSSEQF
-	TRBJ2-1	TRBV11-3	ASSPSVGNEQF
-	TRBJ2-1	TRBV19	ASSIGGPNEQF
-	TRBJ2-7	TRBV7-6	ASSHASGPYEQY
-	TRBJ2-3	TRBV10-1	ASSEVMGSTDTQY
-	TRBJ1-3	TRBV18	ASSPGRSSGNTIY
TRBD2	TRBJ2-1	TRBV7-6	ASSSGLAGGNEQF
TRBD2	TRBJ2-1	TRBV2	ASRTGTIVF
-	TRBJ1-1	TRBV7-6	ASSSPGAQNTEAF
-	TRBJ2-7	TRBV21-1	ASSKITATSGSYEQY
-	TRBJ2-2	TRBV6-2/TRBV6-3	ASSYGQDYTGELF
-	TRBJ1-4	TRBV19	ASSIRGVERPED